Listed here are 29 T cell receptor beta chains from one sample, sequenced in a study of T cell responses to AZD1222 COVID-19 vaccine. The repertoire was sequenced with immunoSEQ multiplex PCR; TCRdb's copy has only in-frame clones and lacks some. Of tens of thousands of clones in the sample, approximately 85% were seen once. The sequences come from peripheral blood, collected 28 days after the second AZD1222 dose. The receptors originated from an adult who received the AZD1222 COVID-19 vaccine.

This chain uses TRBV18 with TRBJ2-7; D ambiguous. Germline V lookup: CDR1 KGHSH, CDR2 LQKENI. V lost 3 bases, J lost 0 bases, and 9 bases lay in between. This CDR3 has 14 residues. CDR3 residues: CASSPGRSSYEQYF. The CDR3 DNA reads as TGTGCCAGCTCACCGGGCCGAAGCTCCTACGAGCAGTACTTC. The whole variable domain, filled in from reference TRBV18 and TRBJ2-7, reads NAGVMQNPRHLVRRRGQEARLRCSPMKGHSHVYWYRQLPEEGLKFMVYLQKENIIDESGMPKERFSAEFPKEGPSILRIQQVVRGDSAAYFCASSPGRSSYEQYFGPGTRLTVT.

The CDR3 nucleotides are TGTGCCACCGGGGGCCGGGCCACAGATACGCAGTATTTT. It is translated as CATGGRATDTQYF. The chain combines TRBV10-3 with TRBJ2-3; D tentatively fits TRBD1 or TRBD2 (6 bases each). The CDR3 runs 13 residues. Trimming took 10 bases from V and 2 from J, leaving 13 bases between them. Germline CDR1 and CDR2: ENHRY and SYGVKD.

The chain links TRBV28 to TRBJ2-7, with a tentative D call TRBD2 (6 bases). The V gene's germline CDR1 is MDHEN and CDR2 SYDVKM. The CDR3 length is 13 residues. Trimming took off 7 bases at V and 5 bases at J, with 15 bases between the two ends. CDR3 sequence reads: CASTRPSDHEQYF. CDR3 bases: TGTGCCAGCACGAGACCTAGCGACCACGAGCAGTACTTC.

This sequence joins TRBV28 and TRBJ1-1; 7 bases align to TRBD1. V lost 7 bases, J lost 1 base, and 6 bases stayed unmatched. Germline CDR1 and CDR2: MDHEN and SYDVKM. The CDR3 loop spans 14 amino acids. The CDR3 DNA reads as TGTGCCAGCAACCGACAGGGTAGGAACACTGAAGCTTTCTTT. The encoded protein is CASNRQGRNTEAFF.

This clone was observed a handful of times. The rearrangement joins TRBV29-1 to TRBJ2-5; D is possibly TRBD2 (5 bases). Trimming left V 5 bases short and J 1 base short, with 8 bases between. This CDR3 has 12 amino acids. In germline, CDR1 is SQVTM, CDR2 ANQGSEA. The CDR3 protein is CSVMDSQETQYF. Here the CDR3 DNA reads TGCAGCGTTATGGACTCCCAAGAGACCCAGTACTTC.

In this sample, this clone turned up a few times. J is TRBJ2-7 and V is TRBV18, with a tentative D call TRBD2 (6 bases). Germline V gives CDR1 KGHSH, CDR2 LQKENI. The CDR3 covers 14 residues. The V and J ends lost 1 base and 6 bases respectively, with 13 bases between them. DNA for the CDR3: TGTGCCAGCTCACCACTGGTGGGGGGAGGCGAGCAGTACTTC. As protein: CASSPLVGGGEQYF.

This chain joins TRBV18 and TRBJ2-5; a possible D gene is TRBD2 (7 bases). CDR3 length: 16 residues. V dropped 3 bases and J dropped 1 base, with 15 bases sitting between them. Germline V gives CDR1 KGHSH, CDR2 LQKENI. This CDR3 reads CASSPSRGAIQETQYF. The CDR3 coding sequence is TGTGCCAGCTCACCGAGTCGGGGGGCGATCCAAGAGACCCAGTACTTC.

The gene calls are TRBV18 and TRBJ2-1; no clear D. V gave up 4 bases and J gave up 5 bases, with 3 bases separating them. Germline values: CDR1 KGHSH, CDR2 LQKENI. CDR3 length: 11 residues. CDR3 DNA sequence: TGTGCCAGCTCACGGGACAATGAGCAGTTCTTC. Translation gives CASSRDNEQFF.

V is TRBV14 and J is TRBJ1-1; D not resolved. CDR3 length: 15 amino acids. Trimming took off 2 bases at V and 4 bases at J, with 14 bases between the two ends. CDR1 and CDR2 from the germline V gene are SGHDN and FVKESK. The CDR3 DNA sequence: TGTGCCAGCAGCCAACGGACGGCCCGTGGCACTGAAGCTTTCTTT. Residues: CASSQRTARGTEAFF.

V usage is TRBV5-5 and J usage is TRBJ1-4, with a tentative D call TRBD1 (6 bases). Per germline, CDR1 SGHKS and CDR2 YYEKEE (reference sequence). The CDR3 loop spans 20 amino acids. V was trimmed by 4 bases and J by 0 bases, leaving 25 bases between them. CDR3 protein: CASSPIGGTPSGATNEKLFF. CDR3 DNA: TGTGCCAGCAGCCCCATAGGTGGCACCCCTTCAGGGGCAACTAATGAAAAACTGTTTTTT. Full variable domain (missing parts from reference TRBV5-5 and TRBJ1-4): DAGVTQSPTHLIKTRGQQVTLRCSPISGHKSVSWYQQVLGQGPQFIFQYYEKEERGRGNFPDRFSARQFPNYSSELNVNALLLGDSALYLCASSPIGGTPSGATNEKLFFGSGTQLSVL.

The chain recombines TRBV19 with TRBJ1-5; D unresolved. Per germline, CDR1 LNHDA and CDR2 SQIVND (reference sequence). The CDR3 extends over 14 amino acids. The V end was cut by 5 bases, the J end by 3 bases, with 11 bases between. This CDR3 is CASSQQSHNQPQHF. DNA of the CDR3: TGTGCCAGTAGTCAACAGAGCCACAATCAGCCCCAGCATTTT.

The gene calls are TRBV29-1 and TRBJ2-4, with TRBD1 matching over 9 bases. The CDR3 loop spans 16 amino acids. Germline CDR1 SQVTM, CDR2 ANQGSEA. The junction had 11 bases not matched to a gene; V was cut back by 1 base and J by 7 bases. The CDR3 nucleotides are TGCAGCGTTGAAGGGGTGGCACAGGGGGCCAGGAACATTCAGTACTTC. Translated: CSVEGVAQGARNIQYF.

The rearrangement joins TRBV23-1 to TRBJ1-1; unclear D gene. TRBV23-1 is classed as an ORF, of uncertain function. Trimming took off 1 base at V and 1 base at J, with 16 bases between the two ends. CDR3 length equals 17 residues. The CDR3 loop reads CASSQFVVSFGNTEAFF. CDR3 nucleotides: TGCGCCAGCAGTCAATTTGTAGTGAGTTTCGGGAACACTGAAGCTTTCTTT.

J is TRBJ1-5 and V is TRBV5-8; D not resolved. The germline gives CDR1 SGHTS, CDR2 YDEGEE. The CDR3 runs to 12 residues. V gave up 2 bases and J gave up 7 bases, with 7 bases separating them. CDR3 loop: CASSFSWQPQHF. CDR3 DNA: TGTGCCAGCAGCTTTTCTTGGCAGCCCCAGCATTTT.

The chain links TRBV6-5 to TRBJ1-3; D is ambiguous. Germline V gene data show CDR1 as MNHEY and CDR2 as SVGAGI. This CDR3 contains 15 residues. The V gene lost 5 bases and the J gene lost 3 bases, with 14 bases spanning the gap. The CDR3 nucleotides read TGTGCCAGCAGTAGGCGTGGGGATCTTGGAAACACCATATATTTT. Translating gives CASSRRGDLGNTIYF.

This chain uses TRBV30 with TRBJ1-4; D is possibly TRBD1 (5 bases). The CDR3 spans 15 residues. The germline V gene encodes CDR1 GTSNPN and CDR2 SVGIG (reference sequence). Trimming cost V 0 bases and J 15 bases, with 23 bases left between them. The CDR3, as DNA: TGTGCCTGGAGTGTACTTAGCCAGGGCCCCCCGATCGTGTTTTTT. Protein sequence: CAWSVLSQGPPIVFF.

The table lists this clone with a few counts. The chain joins TRBV28 to TRBJ1-6; D may be TRBD1 (6 bases). V dropped 10 bases and J dropped 10 bases, with 17 bases sitting between them. The CDR3 contains 13 residues. Germline assignment: CDR1 MDHEN and CDR2 SYDVKM. The CDR3 protein is CAITTGPGSPLHF. For the CDR3, the DNA is TGTGCCATAACAACAGGGCCCGGCTCACCCCTCCACTTT.

This chain links TRBV9 with TRBJ2-1; D gene unclear. This CDR3 region has 12 residues. Germline V lookup: CDR1 SGDLS, CDR2 YYNGEE. Deletions cut 0 bases from V and 8 bases from J, with 6 bases between. Here the CDR3 reads CASSVEGHEQFF. The DNA for the CDR3 is TGTGCCAGCAGCGTAGAAGGTCATGAGCAGTTCTTC.

This chain links TRBV4-1 with TRBJ1-2; D is undetermined. The germline V gene has CDR1 MGHRA and CDR2 YSYEKL. The ends were cut back, 0 bases at V and 8 bases at J, with 13 bases in the middle. This CDR3 has 14 amino acids. DNA for the CDR3: TGCGCCAGCAGCCAAGACGACTTTCGAGGAGGCTACACCTTC. Encoded protein: CASSQDDFRGGYTF.

The chain recombines TRBV28 with TRBJ1-1; D is uncertain. V shed 6 bases and J shed 4 bases, with 12 bases lying between them. Per germline, CDR1 MDHEN and CDR2 SYDVKM. The CDR3 covers 13 residues. CDR3 in amino acids: CASSLGLVTEAFF. CDR3 coding DNA: TGTGCCAGCAGCCTGGGCTTGGTCACTGAAGCTTTCTTT.

The gene calls are TRBV19 and TRBJ2-2, with D possibly being TRBD2 (6 bases). Germline V gene sequence: CDR1 LNHDA, CDR2 SQIVND (reference sequence). The CDR3 totals 16 residues. V was shortened by 7 bases and J by 3 bases, with 18 bases between the two germline ends. The CDR3 sequence is CASTIQTSLHTGELFF. The CDR3 DNA follows: TGTGCCAGTACTATCCAGACTAGTCTCCACACCGGGGAGCTGTTTTTT.

CDR3 region: CSDSSYGYTF. The DNA of the CDR3 is TGCAGCGACTCTTCCTATGGCTACACCTTC. The rearrangement joins TRBV29-1 to TRBJ1-2; D is unclear. The CDR3 runs to 10 residues. From germline, CDR1 is SQVTM and CDR2 ANQGSEA. The germline V and J ends were trimmed by 7 bases and 4 bases, with 7 bases remaining between them.

The rearrangement joins TRBV6-5 to TRBJ2-3; unclear D gene. Germline V gene lookup returns CDR1 MNHEY and CDR2 SVGAGI. The ends were cut back, 8 bases at V and 2 bases at J, with 11 bases in the middle. The CDR3 spans 13 residues. The CDR3 sequence is CASEDLFTDTQYF. In nucleotides, the CDR3 is TGTGCCAGCGAAGACTTGTTCACAGATACGCAGTATTTT.

CDR3 sequence (DNA): TGTGCCAGCTCGACAGGGGGCAACGAGCAGTACTTC. This codes for CASSTGGNEQYF. The V call is TRBV18, the J call TRBJ2-7; 10 bases fit TRBD1. The germline V gene encodes CDR1 KGHSH and CDR2 LQKENI. V was pared by 6 bases and J by 5 bases, with 1 base of the junction left unmatched. This CDR3 is 12 amino acids long.

This chain uses TRBV7-8 with TRBJ1-1, with 7 bases fitting TRBD1. This CDR3 is built from 15 residues. CDR1 and CDR2 (germline): SGHVS, FQNEAQ. Germline trimming cut 5 bases from V and 1 base from J; bases unmatched to any gene: 7. The CDR3 region has the DNA TGTGCCAGCAGCCTCCGCACAGGGGCGAACACTGAAGCTTTCTTT. It yields the protein CASSLRTGANTEAFF.

The gene calls are TRBV6-2 or TRBV6-3 and TRBJ2-2; 10 positions agree with TRBD2. The V gene's germline CDR1 is MNHEY and CDR2 SVGEGT. Trimming at V came to 2 bases and at J to 0 bases, leaving 3 bases not matched to a gene. The CDR3 consists of 17 residues. CDR3 in amino acids: CASSYEAGGPNTGELFF. The CDR3 DNA reads TGTGCCAGCAGTTACGAAGCGGGGGGGCCGAACACCGGGGAGCTGTTTTTT.

The rearrangement joins TRBV3-1 (or the pseudogene TRBV3-2) to TRBJ2-5; 8 bases are shared with TRBD1. The CDR3 spans 15 residues. After removal of 2 bases from V and 5 bases from J, the junction contained 7 bases not matched to a gene. Germline CDR1 reads LGHDT; CDR2 reads YNNKEL (reference sequence). CDR3 in DNA: TGTGCCAGCAGCCAACTTTTGCGACAGGGGGAGACCCAGTACTTC. This gives the protein CASSQLLRQGETQYF.

The chain is built from TRBV5-1 and TRBJ1-4, with 7 bases lining up with TRBD1. Germline V gene sequence: CDR1 SGHRS, CDR2 YFSETQ. The CDR3 runs to 15 residues. V trimming: 5 bases; J trimming: 5 bases; junction bases outside the gene matches: 9. As DNA, the CDR3 is TGCGCCAGCAGGGACATCAGGGGGGAAAATGAAAAACTGTTTTTT. It yields the protein CASRDIRGENEKLFF.

The chain couples TRBV27 to TRBJ2-1; TRBD1 agrees at 7 bases. V was pared by 5 bases and J by 6 bases, with 13 bases of the junction left unmatched. Germline V CDR1 and CDR2: MNHEY, SMNVEV (reference sequence). The CDR3 sequence is 16 residues long. CDR3 sequence: CASSPLSKGAGNEQFF. In DNA, the CDR3 is TGTGCCAGCAGTCCCCTTTCCAAGGGGGCTGGCAATGAGCAGTTCTTC.